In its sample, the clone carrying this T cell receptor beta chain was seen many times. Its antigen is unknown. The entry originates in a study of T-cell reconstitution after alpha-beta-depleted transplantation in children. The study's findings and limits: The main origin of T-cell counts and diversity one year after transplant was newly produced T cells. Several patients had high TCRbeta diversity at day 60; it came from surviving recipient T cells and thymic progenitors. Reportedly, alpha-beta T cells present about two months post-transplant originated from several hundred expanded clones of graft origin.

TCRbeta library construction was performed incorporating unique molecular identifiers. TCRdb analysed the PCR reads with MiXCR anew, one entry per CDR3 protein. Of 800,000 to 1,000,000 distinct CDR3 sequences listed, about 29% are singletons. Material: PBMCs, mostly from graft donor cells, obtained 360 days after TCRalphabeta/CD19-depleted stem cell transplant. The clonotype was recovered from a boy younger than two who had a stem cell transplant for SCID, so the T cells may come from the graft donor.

The CDR3, as DNA: TGCGCCAGCAGCTTCCCGAACACTGAAGCTTTCTTT. It yields the protein CASSFPNTEAFF. The J gene is TRBJ1-1, the V gene TRBV5-1, with D unresolved. Germline assignment: CDR1 SGHRS and CDR2 YFSETQ. This CDR3 spans 12 amino acids. Trimming removed 2 bases at V and 1 base at J, with 3 bases between.